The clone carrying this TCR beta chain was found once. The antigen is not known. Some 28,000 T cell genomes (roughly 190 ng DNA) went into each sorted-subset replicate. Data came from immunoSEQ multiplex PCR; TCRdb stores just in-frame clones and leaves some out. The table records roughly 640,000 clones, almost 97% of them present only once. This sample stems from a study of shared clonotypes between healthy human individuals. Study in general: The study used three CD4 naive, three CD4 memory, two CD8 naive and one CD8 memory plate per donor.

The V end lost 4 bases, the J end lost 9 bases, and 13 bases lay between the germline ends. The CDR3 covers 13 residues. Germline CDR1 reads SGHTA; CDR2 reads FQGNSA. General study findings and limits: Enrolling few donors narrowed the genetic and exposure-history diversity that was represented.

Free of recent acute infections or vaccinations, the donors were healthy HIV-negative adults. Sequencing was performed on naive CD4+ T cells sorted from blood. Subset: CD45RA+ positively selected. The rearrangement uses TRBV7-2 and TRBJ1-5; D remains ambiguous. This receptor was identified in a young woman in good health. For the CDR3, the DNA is TGTGCCAGCAGCTCGGACGGGCAGAGGCCCCAGCATTTT. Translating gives CASSSDGQRPQHF.